This TCR beta chain was recovered during a study of T-cell reconstitution after alpha-beta-depleted transplantation in children. Broader study findings: In patients about two months after transplant, alpha-beta T cells reportedly arose from several hundred expanded graft clones. Fresh T-cell production supplied most of the T-cell counts and diversity seen one year after transplant.

The CDR3 runs 12 residues. Germline CDR1 and CDR2: SGHTA and FQGTGA. This clonotype was counted only a few times. Its antigen remains unidentified. Mismatch with germline at one junction end may stem from a read error. TCRbeta library preparation incorporated unique molecular identifiers. TCRdb processed the PCR reads anew with MiXCR; each CDR3 protein has one entry. The sample records approximately 800,000 distinct CDR3 sequences, around 17% being singletons. This sequence was found in a male patient between 10 and 17 years old who had a stem cell transplant for acute lymphoblastic leukemia, so the T cells may come from the graft donor. Sample: PBMCs, mostly from graft donor cells, taken 360 days after TCRalphabeta/CD19-depleted stem cell transplant. This chain connects TRBV7-3 to TRBJ2-7; TRBD1 might be the D (5 bases). The DNA for the CDR3 is TGTGCCAGCAGCTCCCGCCGCAGGGAACTTCACTTC. Amino acid sequence: CASSSRRRELHF.